This passage covers 11 T cell receptor beta chains from one sample sequenced in a study of T-cell memory formation after mild COVID-19. MiXCR was run by TCRdb on the 5' RACE reads, yielding one entry per CDR3 protein. The table records about 560,000 distinct CDR3 sequences, approximately 21% of them present only once. The sample consisted of PBMCs or a T cell subset sorted from them (not recorded which). Receptors originate from an adult woman who had mild COVID-19 (a few samples of this study predate the infection). Cell type and time point are not known.

This rearrangement joins TRBV19 to TRBJ1-1; D gene uncertain. Trimming left V 9 bases short and J 7 bases short, with 18 bases between. The germline V gene encodes CDR1 LNHDA and CDR2 SQIVND (reference sequence). The CDR3 is 13 residues long. This CDR3 reads CASLSGGPDEAFF. The CDR3 region has the DNA TGTGCCAGCCTCTCTGGCGGACCAGATGAAGCTTTCTTT.

The chain is built from TRBV20-1 and TRBJ2-1, with D uncertain. V was trimmed by 2 bases and J by 4 bases, leaving 9 bases between them. The CDR3 is 13 residues long. In germline, CDR1 is DFQATT, CDR2 SNEGSKA (reference sequence). The DNA for the CDR3 is TGCAGTGCTAGACCCACAAATTACAATGAGCAGTTCTTC. As protein: CSARPTNYNEQFF.

In this sample, this clonotype turned up a few times. The rearrangement joins TRBV5-1 to TRBJ1-4; TRBD1 agrees at 7 bases. The trim removed 0 bases at V and 4 bases at J, leaving 6 bases unmatched. Germline V gives CDR1 SGHRS, CDR2 YFSETQ. CDR3 length: 16 amino acids. As DNA, the CDR3 is TGCGCCAGCAGCTTGGCGGGACAGAGGAATAATGAAAAACTGTTTTTT. This sequence encodes CASSLAGQRNNEKLFF.

This sequence joins TRBV6-6 and TRBJ2-1, with 11 positions matching TRBD2. Germline V gives CDR1 MNHNY, CDR2 SVGAGI (reference sequence). The V gene end was trimmed by 0 bases and the J gene end by 9 bases; junction bases not matched to a gene: 7. The CDR3 is 16 amino acids. The CDR3 DNA is TGTGCCAGCAGTTACTCATCCCCGCTAGCGGGAGGTGAGCAGTTCTTC. This gives the protein CASSYSSPLAGGEQFF.

V is TRBV20-1 and J is TRBJ2-3; no clear D gene. Trimming removed 3 bases at V and 2 bases at J, with 9 bases between. This CDR3 has 13 amino acids. From germline, CDR1 is DFQATT and CDR2 SNEGSKA (reference sequence). CDR3 loop: CSASPQITDTQYF. CDR3 DNA: TGCAGTGCTAGTCCGCAGATCACAGATACGCAGTATTTT.

This clonotype has just one count. V is TRBV29-1 and J is TRBJ1-1; D uncertain. Trimming removed 4 bases at V and 0 bases at J, with 15 bases between. This CDR3 is 15 amino acids long. The germline CDR1 and CDR2 sequences are SQVTM and ANQGSEA. This CDR3 is CSVAWVAYMNTEAFF. The CDR3 nucleotides are TGCAGCGTTGCATGGGTAGCCTATATGAACACTGAAGCTTTCTTT.

This clonotype was found a few times. This chain links TRBV4-1 with TRBJ2-1, with TRBD1 identical over 9 bases. The CDR3 is made up of 16 amino acids. J gave up 2 bases and V 2 bases, and 4 bases lay outside the gene matches. Germline loops: CDR1 MGHRA, CDR2 YSYEKL. The CDR3 spells CASSQYRGQTYNEQFF. CDR3 DNA: TGCGCCAGCAGCCAATACAGGGGGCAAACCTACAATGAGCAGTTCTTC.

V usage is TRBV5-1 and J usage is TRBJ1-1, with D tentatively TRBD1 (5 bases). The CDR3 sequence is 14 residues long. V gave up 0 bases and J gave up 5 bases, with 11 bases separating them. CDR1 and CDR2 from the germline V gene are SGHRS and YFSETQ. CDR3 region: CASSLGRVGTEAFF. CDR3 in DNA: TGCGCCAGCAGCTTGGGCAGGGTCGGAACTGAAGCTTTCTTT.

The rearrangement links TRBV4-1 to TRBJ1-5; D is uncertain. Trimming pared 2 bases from V and 11 bases from J, leaving 16 bases between. The CDR3 length is 14 residues. Germline V gene sequence: CDR1 MGHRA, CDR2 YSYEKL. CDR3 sequence reads: CASSQKALRVAQHF. CDR3 bases: TGCGCCAGCAGCCAAAAGGCCTTACGTGTGGCCCAGCATTTT.

The gene calls are TRBV15 and TRBJ2-1, with D maybe TRBD1 (6 bases). The CDR3 length is 14 residues. Per germline, CDR1 LNHNV and CDR2 YYDKDF (reference sequence). Trimming cost V 3 bases and J 5 bases, with 11 bases left between them. CDR3 in DNA: TGTGCCACCAGCAGTGAAACAGGGAACAATGAGCAGTTCTTC. It codes for CATSSETGNNEQFF.

In its sample, this clonotype was seen a few times. The gene calls are TRBV12-3 or TRBV12-4 and TRBJ2-5; no definite D call. The CDR3 sequence is 13 residues long. Trimming left V 2 bases short and J 5 bases short, with 9 bases between. CDR3 DNA: TGTGCCAGCAGTTTACTTAACGTCGAGACCCAGTACTTC. Protein: CASSLLNVETQYF.